The source of this T cell receptor beta chain is a study of blood T cell repertoires in COVID-19. Study information: There were acute and convalescent COVID-19 samples, and they came from the United States, Italy and Spain. T cells, B-cell-depleted T cells, or PBMCs provided the cDNA or gDNA that served as material.

The CDR3 is made up of 14 amino acids. V lost 3 bases, J lost 3 bases, and 2 bases stayed unmatched. Germline CDR1 is SGHNT and CDR2 is YENEEA. In the authors' workflow: From reference gene primer amplification, estimates of nucleated cell counts were derived. TCRdb's copy holds only in-frame clones and misses some; the assay was immunoSEQ multiplex PCR. V, J and clone size derive from that table, while D and trimming were established from the DNA sequence. The table records 80,000 or so clones, about 86% of them present only once. The sample consisted of peripheral blood. The chain joins TRBV11-3 to TRBJ1-2; 9 bases match TRBD1. This sequence was found in a human donor in a cohort sampled during active COVID-19. The CDR3 sequence is CASSFGTGYYGYTF. The CDR3, as DNA: TGTGCCAGCAGCTTCGGGACAGGGTACTATGGCTACACCTTC.